Listed below are T cell receptor beta chains from one sample, sequenced in a study of CD8+ T cells in alopecia areata. The table came from immunoSEQ multiplex PCR; TCRdb's copy has only in-frame clones and leaves some out. This table has 80,000 or so clones, approximately 72% appearing once. Here the sequenced sample was CD8+ T cells sorted from blood, taken at week 24, from a patient treated with tofacitinib. Receptors were obtained from a human donor with alopecia areata. The CDR3 runs from the conserved cysteine through the conserved F or W. The order of the fields is D gene, J gene, V gene, clone size, CDR3 protein, CDR3 DNA. A D gene is named only where the DNA matches it firmly. Size values are once, few and many counts, or a class for expanded clones, and some rows have none.

. | TRBJ2-2 | TRBV4-2 | . | CASSQSLASTGELFF | TGTGCCAGCAGCCAATCCCTAGCGAGCACCGGGGAGCTGTTTTTT
. | TRBJ1-6 | TRBV4-1 | . | CASSPWGGSNSPLHF | TGCGCCAGCAGCCCCTGGGGGGGCAGTAATTCACCCCTCCACTTT
. | TRBJ2-7 | TRBV4-1 | . | CASSQEPQVYEQYF | TGCGCCAGCAGCCAAGAACCACAGGTCTACGAGCAGTACTTC
. | TRBJ2-5 | TRBV4-2 | few | CASSQDADTNQETQYF | TGTGCCAGCAGCCAAGATGCCGACACCAACCAAGAGACCCAGTACTTC
. | TRBJ2-5 | TRBV9 | . | CASSSSWTAGETQYF | TGTGCCAGCAGCTCCAGTTGGACTGCGGGGGAGACCCAGTACTTC
. | TRBJ2-1 | TRBV13 | . | CASSLEGSYNEQFF | TGTGCCAGCAGCTTAGAAGGATCCTACAATGAGCAGTTCTTC
. | TRBJ2-7 | TRBV11-2 | many | CASSLDSGYEQYF | TGTGCCAGCAGCTTAGATTCGGGTTACGAGCAGTACTTC
TRBD1 | TRBJ1-1 | TRBV5-1 | few | CASSFTAQGANTEAFF | TGCGCCAGCAGTTTCACAGCTCAGGGGGCGAACACTGAAGCTTTCTTT
. | TRBJ2-1 | TRBV30 | . | CAWSWSHEQFF | TGTGCCTGGAGCTGGAGCCACGAGCAGTTCTTC
. | TRBJ2-7 | TRBV5-8 | many | CASSLDPTFSYEQYF | TGTGCCAGCAGCTTAGATCCCACGTTCTCCTACGAGCAGTACTTC
TRBD1 | TRBJ1-5 | TRBV6-5 | . | CASSPDREDQPQHF | TGTGCCAGCAGCCCCGACAGGGAAGATCAGCCCCAGCATTTT
TRBD1 | TRBJ1-1 | TRBV5-1 | . | CASSEGTGATEAFF | TGCGCCAGCAGCGAGGGAACAGGGGCCACTGAAGCTTTCTTT
. | TRBJ2-7 | TRBV7-9 | . | CASSSASRPAYEQYF | TGTGCCAGCAGCTCTGCGTCCAGGCCCGCCTACGAGCAGTACTTC
. | TRBJ2-1 | TRBV14 | . | CASSHQGREQFF | TGTGCCAGCAGCCATCAAGGCCGTGAGCAGTTCTTC
. | TRBJ2-1 | TRBV27 | . | CASSLDDYNEQFF | TGTGCCAGCAGTTTAGACGACTACAATGAGCAGTTCTTC
. | TRBJ1-1 | TRBV5-1 | . | CASSLPSVGGRNTEAFF | TGCGCCAGCAGCTTGCCCTCGGTAGGGGGGAGGAACACTGAAGCTTTCTTT
. | TRBJ2-5 | TRBV5-4 | . | CASSLAQGGLETQYF | TGTGCCAGCAGCTTGGCTCAGGGGGGCCTAGAGACCCAGTACTTC
. | TRBJ2-7 | TRBV4-1 | . | CASSQADSGYEQYF | TGCGCCAGCAGCCAAGCTGACAGCGGCTACGAGCAGTACTTC
. | TRBJ2-7 | TRBV4-1 | . | CASSPAFSVRDYEQYF | TGCGCCAGCAGCCCAGCCTTTAGCGTCAGGGACTACGAGCAGTACTTC
. | TRBJ2-5 | TRBV6-1 | . | CASSLPGSLATQYF | TGTGCCAGCAGTCTTCCAGGGTCCCTAGCGACCCAGTACTTC
. | TRBJ2-3 | TRBV7-3 | . | CASSLTRIDTQYF | TGTGCCAGCAGCTTAACTCGGATCGATACGCAGTATTTT
. | TRBJ2-7 | TRBV27 | once | CASSFSGAYEQYF | TGTGCCAGCAGTTTCTCGGGGGCCTACGAGCAGTACTTC
. | TRBJ2-1 | TRBV30 | once | CAWTSDYNEQFF | TGTGCCTGGACTAGCGATTACAATGAGCAGTTCTTC
. | TRBJ2-3 | TRBV4-3 | . | CASSQETGTITDTQYF | TGCGCCAGCAGCCAAGAGACAGGGACTATCACAGATACGCAGTATTTT
TRBD1 | TRBJ1-1 | TRBV5-1 | . | CASSEWTGSEAFF | TGCGCCAGCAGCGAGTGGACAGGGTCTGAAGCTTTCTTT
. | TRBJ2-7 | TRBV29-1 | . | CSVVWGDEQYF | TGCAGCGTTGTGTGGGGCGACGAGCAGTACTTC
TRBD1 | TRBJ2-7 | TRBV4-1 | . | CASSRPGQTYEQYF | TGCGCCAGCAGCCGGCCGGGACAGACCTACGAGCAGTACTTC
. | TRBJ2-7 | TRBV29-1 | once | CSVEVAGNEQYF | TGCAGCGTTGAAGTGGCAGGGAACGAGCAGTACTTC
. | TRBJ2-7 | TRBV19 | few | CASSIAGLGSYEQYF | TGTGCCAGTAGTATAGCGGGGTTGGGGTCCTACGAGCAGTACTTC
TRBD2 | TRBJ2-3 | TRBV30 | . | CAWSVRTSGGPSTDTQYF | TGTGCCTGGAGTGTACGGACTAGCGGAGGCCCTAGCACAGATACGCAGTATTTT